This T cell receptor (beta chain) was obtained from a study of post-analysis software for immune sequencing data. TCR beta cDNA libraries had unique molecular identifiers. TCRdb fed the PCR reads into MiXCR, producing one record per CDR3 protein. The sample lists about 770,000 distinct CDR3 sequences, 40% to 55% occurring once. This clonotype was counted a few times. The target antigen is unknown. The study, taken as a whole, reports: In patients, TRBV5-6, TRBV5-1 and TRBV20-1 belonged to five or six TRBV segments found more frequently than in controls.

The CDR3 extends over 12 amino acids. Trimming cost V 6 bases and J 7 bases; bases outside gene matches: 3. The V gene's germline CDR1 is ENHRY and CDR2 SYGVKD. This sequence originates from a girl aged 5-17 years with multiple sclerosis. What was sequenced was blood. The chain is built from TRBV10-3 and TRBJ2-1, with 7 bases aligning to TRBD1. The DNA for the CDR3 is TGTGCCATCAGGAAGACAGGGAATGAGCAGTTCTTC. The encoded protein is CAIRKTGNEQFF.